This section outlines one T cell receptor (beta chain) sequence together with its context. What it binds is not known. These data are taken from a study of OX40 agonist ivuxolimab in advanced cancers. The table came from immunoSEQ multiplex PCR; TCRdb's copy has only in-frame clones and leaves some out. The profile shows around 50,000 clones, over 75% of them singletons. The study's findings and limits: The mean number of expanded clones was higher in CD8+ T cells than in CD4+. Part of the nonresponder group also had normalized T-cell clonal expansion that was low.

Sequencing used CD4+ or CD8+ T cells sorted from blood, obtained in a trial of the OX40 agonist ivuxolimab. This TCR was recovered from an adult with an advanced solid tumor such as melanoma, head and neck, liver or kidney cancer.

The DNA for the CDR3 is TGTGCCAGCAGTTACGGGGCGGGTACGCAGTATTTT. Translated: CASSYGAGTQYF. The chain carries TRBV6-6 and TRBJ2-3; D might be TRBD1 or TRBD2, each matching 5 bases. The CDR3 extends over 12 amino acids. V dropped 2 bases and J dropped 8 bases, with 8 bases sitting between them. Germline V CDR1 and CDR2: MNHNY, SVGAGI (reference sequence).